What follows are 22 T cell receptor beta chains derived from one specimen sequenced in a study of blood T cell repertoires in COVID-19. Some clones are missing from TCRdb's copy, which holds only in-frame ones; the method was immunoSEQ multiplex PCR. The repertoire holds around 100,000 clones, 91% seen once, with roughly a sixth in the top ten. Sequenced input: peripheral blood. All receptors come from a man aged 45-60 years with acute or convalescent COVID-19.

The J gene is TRBJ2-1, the V gene TRBV4-3; 11 nucleotides match TRBD2. V trimming: 3 bases; J trimming: 8 bases; junction bases outside the gene matches: 12. Germline V gene lookup returns CDR1 LGHNA and CDR2 YSLEER. CDR3 length: 17 amino acids. CDR3 residues: CASSQGRLAGPGDEQFF. The DNA of the CDR3 is TGCGCCAGCAGCCAGGGGAGACTAGCGGGGCCAGGGGATGAGCAGTTCTTC.

The V gene is TRBV3-1 (or the pseudogene TRBV3-2), the J gene TRBJ1-2; D unclear. The CDR3 is 14 amino acids. Germline values: CDR1 LGHDT, CDR2 YNNKEL (reference sequence). Between the trimmed V and J ends, which lost 5 bases and 0 bases, there was a span of 10 bases. The CDR3 DNA is TGTGCCAGCAGCTTAAGTACTTCTAACTATGGCTACACCTTC. Its translation is CASSLSTSNYGYTF.

The CDR3 is CASSHPPGGGGAGELFF. The CDR3 coding sequence is TGCGCCAGCAGCCACCCTCCCGGGGGAGGGGGAGCCGGGGAGCTGTTTTTT. The V and J genes are TRBV4-1 and TRBJ2-2; perhaps TRBD2 as D (7 bases). Deletions cut 3 bases from V and 6 bases from J, with 20 bases between. Germline V gene data show CDR1 as MGHRA and CDR2 as YSYEKL. The CDR3 is 17 amino acids.

This clone was seen more than once but under ten times. The gene calls are TRBV11-2 and TRBJ1-1; D possibly corresponds to TRBD1 (6 bases). This CDR3 contains 14 residues. V lost 1 base and J lost 6, with 12 bases in between. Germline V lookup: CDR1 SGHAT, CDR2 FQNNGV. This chain's CDR3 is CASSLARGGPEAFF. CDR3 bases: TGTGCCAGCAGCTTAGCCAGGGGAGGGCCTGAAGCTTTCTTT.

This chain connects TRBV6-4 to TRBJ2-7, with 7 bases identical to TRBD1. The J segment lost 4 bases and the V segment lost 6 bases, leaving 6 bases of the junction unmatched. The CDR3 extends over 13 amino acids. Germline lookup yields CDR1 MRHNA and CDR2 SNTAGT. The CDR3 DNA sequence: TGTGCCAGCAGCGTTGAACAGGGGTACGAGCAGTACTTC. Its protein is CASSVEQGYEQYF.

This chain uses TRBV3-1 (or the pseudogene TRBV3-2) with TRBJ2-5, with 9 bases that match TRBD2. The ends lost 4 bases at V and 1 base at J; junction bases unmatched: 7. CDR3 length: 16 amino acids. The germline V gene has CDR1 LGHDT and CDR2 YNNKEL (reference sequence). The CDR3 nucleotides read TGTGCCAGCAGCCGCGTCGGAGCGGGGGGCCAAGAGACCCAGTACTTC. Protein sequence: CASSRVGAGGQETQYF.

J is TRBJ1-3 and V is TRBV29-1, with D possibly TRBD1 on 5 matching bases. Trimming cost V 3 bases and J 8 bases, with 11 bases left between them. The CDR3 covers 12 residues. CDR1 is SQVTM, CDR2 ANQGSEA, per germline. The CDR3 loop is CSVDGGGDTIYF. CDR3 sequence (DNA): TGCAGCGTTGATGGGGGAGGAGACACCATATATTTT.

The chain is built from TRBV7-9 and TRBJ1-1; no reliable D call. The germline CDR1 and CDR2 sequences are SEHNR and FQNEAQ (reference sequence). CDR3 size: 14 residues. V lost 0 bases and J 7 bases, leaving 12 bases between the germline ends. CDR3 in DNA: TGTGCCAGCAGCTTAGCGGTAGAGGGCGGTGAAGCTTTCTTT. Translation gives CASSLAVEGGEAFF.

The rearrangement links TRBV19 to TRBJ2-6; 9 nucleotides align to TRBD1. Trimming at V came to 5 bases and at J to 0 bases, leaving 11 bases not matched to a gene. The CDR3 contains 19 residues. Germline loops: CDR1 LNHDA, CDR2 SQIVND (reference sequence). The CDR3 nucleotides read TGTGCCAGTAGTCCCATACCCGGGACAGGGACCTCTGGGGCCAACGTCCTGACTTTC. This encodes CASSPIPGTGTSGANVLTF.

This clone was counted a single time. CDR3 sequence: CASSSGEGTYEQYF. DNA for the CDR3: TGTGCCAGCAGTTCAGGGGAGGGGACCTACGAGCAGTACTTC. The chain recombines TRBV11-2 with TRBJ2-7; a weak D match, TRBD2 (7 bases). Germline V gene sequence: CDR1 SGHAT, CDR2 FQNNGV. The CDR3 spans 14 residues. V lost 6 bases to trimming and J lost 2 bases, with 14 bases between them.

The genes are TRBV18 and TRBJ1-5; 8 bases map to TRBD1. The CDR3 runs 18 residues. In germline, CDR1 is KGHSH, CDR2 LQKENI. J was trimmed by 1 base and V by 4 bases; bases with no gene match: 12. The CDR3 spells CASSQTSSGGASNQPQHF. The CDR3 DNA reads as TGTGCCAGCTCACAAACATCATCAGGGGGCGCGAGCAATCAGCCCCAGCATTTT.

The chain combines TRBV9 with TRBJ2-5; TRBD1 aligns across 7 bases. V lost 3 bases and J lost 1; bases outside the gene matches: 6. Per germline, CDR1 SGDLS and CDR2 YYNGEE. CDR3 length: 15 amino acids. Here the CDR3 DNA reads TGTGCCAGCAGCGCCTCGACAGGGCCCCAAGAGACCCAGTACTTC. Its protein is CASSASTGPQETQYF.

The V and J genes are TRBV24-1 and TRBJ1-5, with TRBD1 matching over 10 bases. Trimming at V came to 4 bases and at J to 1 base, leaving 3 bases not matched to a gene. This CDR3 has 16 residues. Germline V gene lookup returns CDR1 KGHDR and CDR2 SFDVKD. CDR3 amino acids: CATSESGQGSNQPQHF. The CDR3 DNA reads TGTGCCACCAGTGAATCGGGACAGGGGAGCAATCAGCCCCAGCATTTT.

V is TRBV6-2 or TRBV6-3 and J is TRBJ1-1; D uncertain. With 5 bases removed from V and 6 bases from J, the gap between germline ends came to 7 bases. Germline lookup yields CDR1 MNHEY and CDR2 SVGEGT. This CDR3 is 11 amino acids long. The CDR3 spells CASSPPAEAFF. The CDR3 DNA sequence: TGTGCCAGCAGTCCCCCCGCTGAAGCTTTCTTT.

The rearrangement joins TRBV2 to TRBJ1-2, with TRBD1 matching over 8 bases. There are 13 residues in the CDR3. V was pared by 4 bases and J by 6 bases, with 4 bases of the junction left unmatched. Looked up from germline, CDR1 is SNHLY and CDR2 is FYNNEI. CDR3 nucleotide sequence: TGTGCCAGCAGTGTTTCAGGGGGCGATGGCTACACCTTC. This translates into CASSVSGGDGYTF.

The chain carries TRBV27 and TRBJ1-4; perhaps TRBD1 as D (6 bases). Germline assignment: CDR1 MNHEY and CDR2 SMNVEV (reference sequence). V shed 5 bases and J shed 7 bases, with 17 bases lying between them. This CDR3 comprises 15 residues. For the CDR3, the DNA is TGTGCCAGCAGTGCCTACAGGGATCCGAGTGAAAAACTGTTTTTT. Amino acids: CASSAYRDPSEKLFF.

The V and J genes are TRBV5-5 and TRBJ2-7; 9 nucleotides agree with TRBD1. V lost 4 bases, J lost 3 bases, and 5 bases stayed unmatched. The CDR3 loop spans 14 amino acids. Germline assignment: CDR1 SGHKS and CDR2 YYEKEE (reference sequence). This chain's CDR3 is CASSPGTGIYEQYF. Written as DNA, the CDR3 is TGTGCCAGCAGCCCCGGGACAGGGATCTACGAGCAGTACTTC.

This chain links TRBV5-4 with TRBJ1-2; 11 bases line up with TRBD1. Germline CDR1 is SGHNT and CDR2 is YYREEE (reference sequence). The CDR3 consists of 18 residues. The ends lost 0 bases at V and 2 bases at J; junction bases unmatched: 9. The CDR3 region is CASSLVPGQGGLNYGYTF. For the CDR3, the DNA is TGTGCCAGCAGCTTGGTTCCGGGACAGGGGGGCCTCAACTATGGCTACACCTTC. The variable domain in full, completed from reference TRBV5-4 and TRBJ1-2, reads ETGVTQSPTHLIKTRGQQVTLRCSSQSGHNTVSWYQQALGQGPQFIFQYYREEENGRGNFPPRFSGLQFPNYSSELNVNALELDDSALYLCASSLVPGQGGLNYGYTFGSGTRLTVV.

The V call is TRBV5-5, the J call TRBJ2-5; 7 bases map to TRBD1. Germline V gene data show CDR1 as SGHKS and CDR2 as YYEKEE (reference sequence). The J segment lost 0 bases and the V segment lost 4 bases, leaving 15 bases of the junction unmatched. The CDR3 sequence is 18 residues long. CDR3 in DNA: TGTGCCAGCAGCACCGGGACAGAAACTTTCTGGTACCAAGAGACCCAGTACTTC. Translated, it gives CASSTGTETFWYQETQYF.

The rearrangement joins TRBV5-1 to TRBJ2-5; D gene ambiguous. This CDR3 region has 14 residues. V dropped 4 bases and J dropped 1 base, with 11 bases sitting between them. Germline lookup yields CDR1 SGHRS and CDR2 YFSETQ. The CDR3 DNA follows: TGCGCCAGCAGCGGCGGATCCTTCCAAGAGACCCAGTACTTC. Translated: CASSGGSFQETQYF.

V gene TRBV5-4 combines with J gene TRBJ2-7, with D perhaps matching TRBD2 (6 bases). V was clipped by 4 bases and J by 0 bases, with 14 bases between them. In germline, CDR1 is SGHNT, CDR2 YYREEE (reference sequence). This CDR3 spans 15 amino acids. CDR3 protein: CASSLNRGFSYEQYF. The CDR3 nucleotides read TGTGCCAGCAGCCTCAATCGGGGGTTCTCCTACGAGCAGTACTTC.

The J gene is TRBJ1-1, the V gene TRBV15; 10 bases agree with TRBD1. The CDR3 spans 17 residues. V dropped 3 bases and J dropped 0; count of bases not matched to a gene: 7. CDR1 is LNHNV and CDR2 is YYDKDF in the germline V gene (reference sequence). CDR3 in DNA: TGTGCCACCAGCAGCACGGGACAGGGGACTATGAACACTGAAGCTTTCTTT. It is translated as CATSSTGQGTMNTEAFF.